This T cell receptor (beta chain) emerged from a study of shared clonotypes between healthy human individuals. Clones were read by immunoSEQ multiplex PCR, and TCRdb kept only the in-frame ones, dropping some. The repertoire holds 2 million to 3 million clones, with approximately 92% as singletons. The CDR3 has 14 residues. The germline V gene encodes CDR1 SEHNR and CDR2 FQNEAQ (reference sequence). Trimming took off 3 bases at V and 4 bases at J, with 13 bases between the two ends. As regards this clone: The sample contains more than one DNA sequence encoding this CDR3.

Input material: naive CD4+ T cells sorted from blood. Regarding subset: CD45RA+ positively selected. The chain combines TRBV7-9 with TRBJ2-7; weak D call: TRBD2 (7 bases). The sequence came from a man aged 18 to 35 in good health. Here the CDR3 DNA reads TGTGCCAGCAGCTTGGCGGGGGCGGGGTACGAGCAGTACTTC. Translated: CASSLAGAGYEQYF.